The 30 T cell receptor beta chains reported below all come from one sample, sequenced in a study of ipilimumab plus nivolumab after autologous stem cell transplantation. Only in-frame clones appear in the TCRdb table, and some are missing; sequencing was by immunoSEQ multiplex PCR. The profile shows 37,000 or so clones, about 91% of them singletons. The source material was PBMCs, sampled in a trial of ipilimumab plus nivolumab as post-transplant consolidation. These receptors originate from a male donor with multiple myeloma.

The chain employs TRBV7-9 and TRBJ1-2; TRBD1 matches at 10 bases. V lost 1 base, J lost 6 bases, and 8 bases stayed unmatched. This CDR3 has 16 amino acids. CDR1 SEHNR and CDR2 FQNEAQ come from the germline V gene (reference sequence). CDR3 residues: CASSLEGQGDRDGYTF. CDR3 nucleotides: TGTGCCAGCAGCTTAGAAGGACAGGGGGACCGGGATGGCTACACCTTC.

The chain couples TRBV7-6 to TRBJ2-3, with TRBD2 matching over 7 bases. With 2 bases clipped from V and 3 bases from J, the junction kept 2 bases outside the gene matches. Looked up from germline, CDR1 is SGHVS and CDR2 is FNYEAQ. The CDR3 covers 14 residues. CDR3: CASSLWGGTDTQYF. The DNA for the CDR3 is TGTGCCAGCAGCTTATGGGGGGGGACAGATACGCAGTATTTT. Based on the CDR3 plus reference TRBV7-6 and TRBJ2-3, the full variable domain is GAGVSQSPRYKVTKRGQDVALRCDPISGHVSLYWYRQALGQGPEFLTYFNYEAQQDKSGLPNDRFSAERPEGSISTLTIQRTEQRDSAMYRCASSLWGGTDTQYFGPGTRLTVL.

The gene calls are TRBV7-6 and TRBJ2-5; D not resolved. Trimming left V 2 bases short and J 4 bases short, with 2 bases between. Germline V gene lookup returns CDR1 SGHVS and CDR2 FNYEAQ. This CDR3 has 11 residues. CDR3 DNA: TGTGCCAGCAGCTTAACAGAGACCCAGTACTTC. It specifies CASSLTETQYF.

The rearrangement uses TRBV15 and TRBJ2-5; TRBD1 matches 10 bases. V shed 1 base, J shed 4 bases, and the junction held 9 bases outside the gene matches. Germline CDR1 is LNHNV and CDR2 is YYDKDF (reference sequence). There are 17 residues in the CDR3. CDR3 bases: TGTGCCACCAGCAGAGGGCTCGGGACAGGGGAGGGAGAGACCCAGTACTTC. It translates to CATSRGLGTGEGETQYF. Based on the CDR3 plus reference TRBV15 and TRBJ2-5, the full variable domain is DAMVIQNPRYQVTQFGKPVTLSCSQTLNHNVMYWYQQKSSQAPKLLFHYYDKDFNNEADTPDNFQSRRPNTSFCFLDIRSPGLGDTAMYLCATSRGLGTGEGETQYFGPGTRLLVL.

CDR3 sequence: CASSPSIGNTEAFF. CDR3 bases: TGTGCCAGCTCACCATCGATAGGGAACACTGAAGCTTTCTTT. This chain uses TRBV18 with TRBJ1-1, with D unclear. The germline V gene encodes CDR1 KGHSH and CDR2 LQKENI. V lost 2 bases and J 1 base, leaving 8 bases between the germline ends. The length of the CDR3 is 14 residues.

The rearrangement joins TRBV19 to TRBJ1-4; TRBD1 might be the D (5 bases). Per the germline V gene, CDR1 is LNHDA and CDR2 is SQIVND (reference sequence). Deletions cut 3 bases from V and 8 bases from J, with 10 bases between. This CDR3 is built from 13 residues. CDR3 bases: TGTGCCAGTAGTATGGGGACCGGGGAAAAACTGTTTTTT. Protein product: CASSMGTGEKLFF.

The rearrangement uses TRBV7-9 and TRBJ2-1, with 11 bases fitting TRBD2. Germline CDR1 reads SEHNR; CDR2 reads FQNEAQ (reference sequence). V lost 1 base to trimming and J lost 3 bases; unmatched junction nucleotides: 2. CDR3 length: 16 residues. In DNA, the CDR3 is TGTGCCAGCAGCTTAGGACTAGCGGGAAGCTACAATGAGCAGTTCTTC. This codes for CASSLGLAGSYNEQFF.

The chain links TRBV29-1 to TRBJ1-6, with TRBD1 matching 8 bases. Germline CDR1 and CDR2: SQVTM and ANQGSEA. The CDR3 consists of 13 residues. Trimming at V came to 6 bases and at J to 11 bases, leaving 9 bases not matched to a gene. The CDR3 here is CSVALTGEAPLHF. DNA of the CDR3: TGCAGCGTAGCCTTGACAGGGGAAGCACCCCTCCACTTT.

The J gene is TRBJ2-1, the V gene TRBV11-1, with 9 bases lining up with TRBD2. V trimming: 6 bases; J trimming: 3 bases; junction bases outside the gene matches: 3. The CDR3 contains 14 residues. Per germline, CDR1 SGHAT and CDR2 FQDESV (reference sequence). The DNA of the CDR3 is TGTGCCAGCAGGGGTAGCGGGAGCTACAATGAGCAGTTCTTC. Translated, it gives CASRGSGSYNEQFF.

The gene calls are TRBV6-1 and TRBJ1-1; D possibly corresponds to TRBD1 (6 bases). Trimming took 9 bases from V and 8 from J, leaving 13 bases between them. CDR3 length equals 11 residues. Germline V gene data show CDR1 as MNHNS and CDR2 as SASEGT. The CDR3 nucleotides are TGTGCCAGTCCTAGGGGGGCCGAAGCTTTCTTT. It yields the protein CASPRGAEAFF.

V and J are TRBV9 and TRBJ2-5, with D perhaps TRBD2 (5 bases). The germline V and J ends were trimmed by 3 bases and 4 bases, with 16 bases remaining between them. This CDR3 has 15 amino acids. Germline values: CDR1 SGDLS, CDR2 YYNGEE. The chain's CDR3 is CASSARPGVPETQYF. Written as DNA, the CDR3 is TGTGCCAGCAGCGCTCGACCCGGGGTTCCAGAGACCCAGTACTTC.

This clone was recorded a few times. The chain recombines TRBV18 with TRBJ2-7; the D gene is possibly TRBD1 (6 bases). V was clipped by 1 base and J by 7 bases, with 17 bases between them. Germline V gene data show CDR1 as KGHSH and CDR2 as LQKENI. The CDR3 has 15 residues. The CDR3: CASSPRGQSGAEQYF. DNA for the CDR3: TGTGCCAGCTCACCACGAGGACAGAGTGGGGCGGAGCAGTACTTC.

The V call is TRBV27, the J call TRBJ2-1; TRBD2 matches 12 bases. This CDR3 contains 16 residues. In germline, CDR1 is MNHEY, CDR2 SMNVEV (reference sequence). V dropped 3 bases and J dropped 2; count of bases not matched to a gene: 2. CDR3 nucleotides: TGTGCCAGCAGTTTTGGACTAGCGGGACCCTACAATGAGCAGTTCTTC. This sequence encodes CASSFGLAGPYNEQFF.

V usage is TRBV5-1 and J usage is TRBJ2-7; 7 bases align to TRBD1. The CDR3 sequence is 14 residues long. Germline lookup yields CDR1 SGHRS and CDR2 YFSETQ. Trimming cost V 0 bases and J 3 bases; bases outside gene matches: 3. The CDR3 reads CASSLAYRGYEQYF. The DNA for the CDR3 is TGCGCCAGCAGCTTGGCTTACAGGGGCTACGAGCAGTACTTC.

The chain combines TRBV5-1 with TRBJ2-5; 8 bases align to TRBD2. With V trimmed by 5 bases and J by 1 base, 13 bases remained unmatched. Germline assignment: CDR1 SGHRS and CDR2 YFSETQ. CDR3 size: 17 residues. CDR3 nucleotide sequence: TGCGCCAGCAGAAGGGGGGCTAGCGGGTCCTTCCAAGAGACCCAGTACTTC. This encodes CASRRGASGSFQETQYF.

The genes are TRBV14 and TRBJ1-6; D may be TRBD1 (5 bases). CDR1 is SGHDN and CDR2 is FVKESK in the germline V gene. V lost 0 bases, J lost 9 bases, and 12 bases lay in between. This CDR3 comprises 15 residues. The DNA for the CDR3 is TGTGCCAGCAGCCAAGATGTGCTCAGGGTTTCACCCCTCCACTTT. Translated: CASSQDVLRVSPLHF.

This sequence joins TRBV4-1 and TRBJ2-2; TRBD1 matches at 9 bases. V lost 2 bases, J lost 5 bases, and 9 bases stayed unmatched. Germline loops: CDR1 MGHRA, CDR2 YSYEKL. This CDR3 region has 17 residues. Here the CDR3 DNA reads TGCGCCAGCAGCCAATCCATTACAGGGGGCGAAACCGGGGAGCTGTTTTTT. Translated, it gives CASSQSITGGETGELFF.

This rearrangement joins TRBV19 to TRBJ1-6; D is undetermined. The germline gives CDR1 LNHDA, CDR2 SQIVND (reference sequence). V lost 4 bases to trimming and J lost 7 bases, with 11 bases between them. There are 14 residues in the CDR3. The CDR3 coding sequence is TGTGCCAGTAGTAACGCGGGAAACAATTCACCCCTCCACTTT. It is translated as CASSNAGNNSPLHF.

This clone was counted only a few times. The chain carries TRBV7-9 and TRBJ2-4, with D unresolved. Between the trimmed V and J ends, which lost 0 bases and 0 bases, there was a span of 3 bases. The V gene's germline CDR1 is SEHNR and CDR2 FQNEAQ (reference sequence). The CDR3 runs 14 residues. CDR3 amino acids: CASSLAGAKNIQYF. In DNA, the CDR3 is TGTGCCAGCAGCTTAGCGGGAGCCAAAAACATTCAGTACTTC.

The V gene is TRBV27, the J gene TRBJ1-2; D is possibly TRBD1 (5 bases). The germline V gene has CDR1 MNHEY and CDR2 SMNVEV (reference sequence). The CDR3 length is 13 residues. V lost 4 bases and J lost 3, with 9 bases in between. The chain's CDR3 is CASSWGPDYGYTF. CDR3 bases: TGTGCCAGCAGTTGGGGACCGGACTATGGCTACACCTTC.

This sequence joins TRBV10-3 and TRBJ1-2; D remains unclear. The CDR3 spans 15 residues. V lost 2 bases, J lost 2 bases, and 12 bases lay in between. Germline V CDR1 and CDR2: ENHRY, SYGVKD. For the CDR3, the DNA is TGTGCCATCAGTGAGGAGGTGGGCGGGAACTATGGCTACACCTTC. It is translated as CAISEEVGGNYGYTF.

The V and J genes are TRBV6-5 and TRBJ2-1; D unresolved. Germline CDR1 MNHEY, CDR2 SVGAGI. The CDR3 has 15 amino acids. Trimming shortened V by 4 bases and J by 0 bases, and 10 bases separated the two germline ends. CDR3 sequence (DNA): TGTGCCAGCAGTTCCACAGCGAGCTCCTACAATGAGCAGTTCTTC. Encoded protein: CASSSTASSYNEQFF.

This clone was seen only once. The chain employs TRBV7-9 and TRBJ2-7; D is undetermined. From germline, CDR1 is SEHNR and CDR2 FQNEAQ (reference sequence). Trimming shortened V by 1 base and J by 3 bases, and 13 bases separated the two germline ends. The CDR3 spans 15 residues. The CDR3 sequence: CASSLDTSPGYEQYF. In nucleotides, the CDR3 is TGTGCCAGCAGCTTAGATACCAGTCCGGGCTACGAGCAGTACTTC.

The rearrangement joins TRBV6-5 to TRBJ2-1; 12 positions match TRBD1. Germline V lookup: CDR1 MNHEY, CDR2 SVGAGI. CDR3 length: 15 residues. The trim removed 8 bases at V and 8 bases at J, leaving 10 bases unmatched. CDR3 amino acids: CASFPGTGGRHEQFF. The CDR3 nucleotides read TGTGCCAGCTTCCCCGGGACAGGGGGCCGACATGAGCAGTTCTTC.

The V and J genes are TRBV5-1 and TRBJ1-2, with a weak D call TRBD1 (6 bases). The germline V gene has CDR1 SGHRS and CDR2 YFSETQ. This CDR3 is 14 amino acids long. Trimming took 6 bases from V and 4 from J, leaving 16 bases between them. CDR3: CASTPEGDTYGYTF. For the CDR3, the DNA is TGCGCCAGCACCCCCGAGGGGGACACCTATGGCTACACCTTC.

The V call is TRBV28, the J call TRBJ1-5; 11 bases are shared with TRBD1. Trimming took 4 bases from V and 5 from J; bases not matched to a gene: 1. Looked up from germline, CDR1 is MDHEN and CDR2 is SYDVKM. The length of the CDR3 is 14 residues. As DNA, the CDR3 is TGTGCCAGCAGTTGGGACAGGGGGGATCAGCCCCAGCATTTT. This gives the protein CASSWDRGDQPQHF.

The chain carries TRBV5-1 and TRBJ1-1, with 8 bases aligning to TRBD1. This CDR3 comprises 16 residues. The V and J ends lost 5 bases and 5 bases, in that order; junction bases with no gene match: 14. Germline CDR1 reads SGHRS; CDR2 reads YFSETQ. CDR3 nucleotides: TGCGCCAGCAGGGCCCCGGGACAGGATTTGAGGACTGAAGCTTTCTTT. Amino acids: CASRAPGQDLRTEAFF.

DNA of the CDR3: TGTGCCAGCAGCCCTAGTTCCGGGGAGCTGTTTTTT. It is translated as CASSPSSGELFF. The J gene is TRBJ2-2, the V gene TRBV7-2; no clear D gene. The CDR3 contains 12 residues. Trimming left V 5 bases short and J 6 bases short, with 7 bases between. Germline loops: CDR1 SGHTA, CDR2 FQGNSA.

The chain is built from TRBV10-2 and TRBJ1-4; D perhaps matches TRBD1 (5 bases). There are 14 residues in the CDR3. Trimming pared 4 bases from V and 8 bases from J, leaving 14 bases between. The V gene's germline CDR1 is WSHSY and CDR2 SAAADI. Written as DNA, the CDR3 is TGCGCCAGCAGTGCAAGGGGATTGTCGGAAAAACTGTTTTTT. Its protein is CASSARGLSEKLFF.

This clone was observed a single time. This chain uses TRBV6-5 with TRBJ1-2; 7 positions match TRBD1. The V gene end was trimmed by 6 bases and the J gene end by 4 bases; junction bases not matched to a gene: 5. The CDR3 is 13 residues long. From germline, CDR1 is MNHEY and CDR2 SVGAGI. In DNA form, the CDR3 reads TGTGCCAGCAGAGCGCAGGGGGGCTATGGCTACACCTTC. Protein: CASRAQGGYGYTF.